This T cell receptor (beta chain) was recorded in a study of blood T cell repertoires in COVID-19. Across the study: Spain, Italy and the United States supplied samples that represented acute and convalescent COVID-19. PBMCs, B-cell-depleted T cells, or T cells provided the cDNA or gDNA that made up the material.

The CDR3 consists of 14 residues. The V end was cut by 0 bases, the J end by 0 bases, with 5 bases between. Germline assignment: CDR1 KGHSH and CDR2 LQKENI. In the original workflow: Reference gene primers were amplified, and this amplification served to estimate nucleated cell counts. Measured with immunoSEQ multiplex PCR; TCRdb has only the in-frame clones, and not every one. The V and J calls and clone size were taken over from that table, and D and trimming were inferred from the DNA. The data contain tens of thousands of clones, 65% to 80% of them seen just once; the ten biggest clones take up 40% to 60%.

The sequence was collected from a human donor in a cohort sampled during active COVID-19. The V and J genes are TRBV18 and TRBJ2-5; no definite D call. Input material: peripheral blood. The CDR3 nucleotides read TGTGCCAGCTCACCACCGGCACACCAAGAGACCCAGTACTTC. Amino acids: CASSPPAHQETQYF.